The 20 T cell receptor beta chains listed next were all sequenced from one sample in a study of blood T cell repertoires in COVID-19. The method was immunoSEQ multiplex PCR; TCRdb's version includes in-frame clones alone and lacks a portion of them. The sample lists approximately 140,000 clones; almost 90% were seen once. Sequencing was done on a sample of peripheral blood. The source of these receptors is a human donor in a cohort sampled during active COVID-19.

The chain joins TRBV6-5 to TRBJ2-5, with 10 bases aligning to TRBD2. From germline, CDR1 is MNHEY and CDR2 SVGAGI. V gave up 5 bases and J gave up 1 base; unmatched junction bases: 4. This CDR3 has 15 residues. DNA of the CDR3: TGTGCCAGCAGTAATAGCGGGGGGTTCCAAGAGACCCAGTACTTC. This encodes CASSNSGGFQETQYF.

The chain couples TRBV11-2 to TRBJ2-7; D is uncertain. This CDR3 has 12 amino acids. The germline V and J ends were trimmed by 2 bases and 4 bases, with 6 bases remaining between them. Germline loops: CDR1 SGHAT, CDR2 FQNNGV. The CDR3 DNA reads as TGTGCCAGCAGCTTATCGAGTTACGAGCAGTACTTC. Protein product: CASSLSSYEQYF. The full variable domain, rest sourced from reference TRBV11-2 and TRBJ2-7, is EAGVAQSPRYKIIEKRQSVAFWCNPISGHATLYWYQQILGQGPKLLIQFQNNGVVDDSQLPKDRFSAERLKGVDSTLKIQPAKLEDSAVYLCASSLSSYEQYFGPGTRLTVT.

The chain joins TRBV9 to TRBJ1-1; D gene ambiguous. Germline-derived CDR1 and CDR2 are SGDLS and YYNGEE. The CDR3 sequence is 13 residues long. With 6 bases removed from V and 3 bases from J, the gap between germline ends came to 12 bases. The chain's CDR3 is CASTPVHDTEAFF. For the CDR3, the DNA is TGTGCCAGCACCCCTGTACATGACACTGAAGCTTTCTTT.

This clone has just one count. The chain joins TRBV24-1 to TRBJ2-7; 8 nucleotides match TRBD1. J lost 5 bases, V lost 4 bases, and 9 bases had no gene match. From germline, CDR1 is KGHDR and CDR2 SFDVKD. This CDR3 is 15 amino acids long. CDR3 residues: CATSDPTGGIHEQYF. The CDR3 nucleotides are TGTGCCACCAGTGACCCAACAGGGGGAATCCACGAGCAGTACTTC.

The rearrangement links TRBV15 to TRBJ1-1; perhaps TRBD1 as D (5 bases). Germline lookup yields CDR1 LNHNV and CDR2 YYDKDF (reference sequence). The CDR3 totals 15 residues. Trimming took off 5 bases at V and 3 bases at J, with 16 bases between the two ends. This chain's CDR3 is CATSRTRVADTEAFF. CDR3 nucleotides: TGTGCCACCAGCCGAACCAGGGTTGCGGACACTGAAGCTTTCTTT.

This clone has just one count. The chain couples TRBV12-3 or TRBV12-4 to TRBJ2-5; possibly TRBD1 for D (6 bases). Trimming pared 5 bases from V and 0 bases from J, leaving 7 bases between. The CDR3 has 13 residues. CDR3 in amino acids: CASSRDNQETQYF. The CDR3 coding sequence is TGTGCCAGCAGTCGGGACAACCAAGAGACCCAGTACTTC.

For this clone: One end of the junction is discordant with germline, which a read error may explain. The chain recombines TRBV11-2 with TRBJ2-5; 14 positions agree with TRBD2. This CDR3 is 17 amino acids long. Germline V gives CDR1 SGHAT, CDR2 FQNNGV. The CDR3 bases are TGTGCCAGCAGCTTAGCGATAGGTGGAGGGACTAGCGGGGGCCTCCACTTC. Translated, it gives CASSLAIGGGTSGGLHF.

The chain employs TRBV9 and TRBJ2-5; D remains ambiguous. The CDR3 has 14 amino acids. Deletions cut 0 bases from V and 2 bases from J, with 8 bases between. Germline V gene lookup returns CDR1 SGDLS and CDR2 YYNGEE. The CDR3 loop is CASSVDGRQETQYF. CDR3 nucleotides: TGTGCCAGCAGCGTAGACGGCAGGCAAGAGACCCAGTACTTC.

The chain combines TRBV2 with TRBJ1-1; the D is unclear. V lost 8 bases to trimming and J lost 2 bases, with 12 bases between them. CDR3 length: 13 amino acids. Germline V lookup: CDR1 SNHLY, CDR2 FYNNEI. CDR3 protein: CASGQEANTEAFF. CDR3 in DNA: TGTGCCAGCGGTCAGGAGGCAAACACTGAAGCTTTCTTT.

The rearrangement uses TRBV19 and TRBJ1-2, with 9 positions matching TRBD1. V was pared by 5 bases and J by 2 bases, with 6 bases of the junction left unmatched. This CDR3 is 15 amino acids long. From germline, CDR1 is LNHDA and CDR2 SQIVND (reference sequence). CDR3 nucleotides: TGTGCCAGTAGTCCACAGGGGGCTCGGAACTATGGCTACACCTTC. Translated, it gives CASSPQGARNYGYTF.

The chain joins TRBV28 to TRBJ2-3, with TRBD2 identical over 11 bases. V was pared by 4 bases and J by 4 bases, with 7 bases of the junction left unmatched. The CDR3 sequence is 16 residues long. CDR1 and CDR2 (germline): MDHEN, SYDVKM. This CDR3 is CASSYTSGGRPDTQYF. In DNA form, the CDR3 reads TGTGCCAGCAGTTATACTAGCGGGGGCCGCCCAGATACGCAGTATTTT.

The rearrangement links TRBV7-6 to TRBJ1-1; possible D gene TRBD1, 5 bases. This CDR3 is built from 15 residues. Deletions cut 1 base from V and 8 bases from J, with 17 bases between. The germline CDR1 and CDR2 sequences are SGHVS and FNYEAQ. The CDR3 loop reads CASSLGGGFVGEAFF. In DNA form, the CDR3 reads TGTGCCAGCAGCTTAGGCGGGGGATTTGTGGGAGAAGCTTTCTTT.

The chain combines TRBV7-3 with TRBJ2-3, with D possibly TRBD2 on 7 matching bases. Germline V gene sequence: CDR1 SGHTA, CDR2 FQGTGA. The V end lost 0 bases, the J end lost 1 base, and 11 bases lay between the germline ends. This CDR3 comprises 16 residues. The CDR3, as DNA: TGTGCCAGCAGCTTAACAAGGGGGGGCCGCACAGATACGCAGTATTTT. This codes for CASSLTRGGRTDTQYF.

A single count supports this clone. The genes are TRBV6-5 and TRBJ2-5; D is possibly TRBD2 (7 bases). The V gene lost 5 bases and the J gene lost 5 bases, with 12 bases spanning the gap. CDR3 length equals 13 residues. Germline V gives CDR1 MNHEY, CDR2 SVGAGI. Here the CDR3 DNA reads TGTGCCAGCAGTCTAGGGGGGGTGGAGACCCAGTACTTC. Protein sequence: CASSLGGVETQYF.

This chain joins TRBV18 and TRBJ1-1, with unresolved D. Germline assignment: CDR1 KGHSH and CDR2 LQKENI. CDR3 length: 14 amino acids. Trimming cost V 6 bases and J 1 base, with 12 bases left between them. As DNA, the CDR3 is TGTGCCAGCTCCCCTATCCGTGAGAACACTGAAGCTTTCTTT. The encoded protein is CASSPIRENTEAFF.

CDR3: CASSLGGRNSGANVLTF. The CDR3 DNA follows: TGCGCCAGCAGCTTGGGGGGCAGAAACTCTGGGGCCAACGTCCTGACTTTC. The chain employs TRBV5-1 and TRBJ2-6, with D possibly TRBD1 on 5 matching bases. The CDR3 totals 17 residues. Per germline, CDR1 SGHRS and CDR2 YFSETQ. V shed 0 bases and J shed 0 bases, with 10 bases lying between them.

The CDR3: CASTPRGMGNEQYF. CDR3 in DNA: TGTGCCAGCACCCCGAGGGGGATGGGCAACGAGCAGTACTTC. The chain links TRBV6-2 or TRBV6-3 to TRBJ2-7; possibly TRBD1 for D (6 bases). Germline V gene sequence: CDR1 MNHEY, CDR2 SVGEGT. This CDR3 has 14 amino acids. Trimming left V 7 bases short and J 5 bases short, with 18 bases between.

V usage is TRBV27 and J usage is TRBJ2-1, with D possibly TRBD2 on 5 matching bases. This CDR3 has 15 residues. The V gene's germline CDR1 is MNHEY and CDR2 SMNVEV (reference sequence). V shed 1 base and J shed 5 bases, with 12 bases lying between them. The CDR3 spells CASSLWESGNNEQFF. For the CDR3, the DNA is TGTGCCAGCAGTTTATGGGAGAGTGGAAACAATGAGCAGTTCTTC.

The genes are TRBV27 and TRBJ2-2, with 8 bases that match TRBD2. V lost 3 bases, J lost 8 bases, and 8 bases stayed unmatched. The CDR3 is 15 residues long. Per the germline V gene, CDR1 is MNHEY and CDR2 is SMNVEV (reference sequence). In DNA form, the CDR3 reads TGTGCCAGCAGTTTTTTTCCAGCGGGAGCTGGGGAGCTGTTTTTT. Translated: CASSFFPAGAGELFF.

This chain links TRBV28 with TRBJ1-5, with D unresolved. This CDR3 contains 12 residues. Trimming took 5 bases from V and 4 from J, leaving 6 bases between them. Germline V lookup: CDR1 MDHEN, CDR2 SYDVKM. CDR3 DNA: TGTGCCAGCAGTGCGACAAATCAGCCCCAGCATTTT. It codes for CASSATNQPQHF.